The 13 T cell receptor beta chains given below trace back to one sample, sequenced in a study of blood T cell repertoires in COVID-19. Sequenced by immunoSEQ multiplex PCR; TCRdb stores in-frame clones only, minus some. Of tens of thousands of clones in the sample, about 82% are singletons; the top ten hold roughly 14%. The source material was peripheral blood. The receptors derive from a human donor in a cohort sampled during active COVID-19.

The rearrangement uses TRBV5-1 and TRBJ2-2; D perhaps matches TRBD1 (6 bases). Deletions cut 0 bases from V and 5 bases from J, with 8 bases between. The germline V gene encodes CDR1 SGHRS and CDR2 YFSETQ. CDR3 size: 14 residues. The CDR3 protein is CASSLAGETGELFF. As DNA, the CDR3 is TGCGCCAGCAGCTTGGCAGGGGAAACCGGGGAGCTGTTTTTT. The full variable domain, completed using reference TRBV5-1 and TRBJ2-2, is KAGVTQTPRYLIKTRGQQVTLSCSPISGHRSVSWYQQTPGQGLQFLFEYFSETQRNKGNFPGRFSGRQFSNSRSEMNVSTLELGDSALYLCASSLAGETGELFFGEGSRLTVL.

The chain joins TRBV18 to TRBJ2-3, with TRBD1 matching over 10 bases. V was clipped by 6 bases and J by 4 bases; unmatched bases: 10. This CDR3 has 16 residues. CDR1 is KGHSH and CDR2 is LQKENI in the germline V gene. The CDR3 region is CASSNFRDRGADTQYF. The CDR3 nucleotides are TGTGCCAGCTCTAACTTCCGGGACAGGGGAGCAGATACGCAGTATTTT.

This clone was found once. The chain couples TRBV5-1 to TRBJ2-7; 7 bases fit TRBD1. The CDR3 covers 14 residues. Germline assignment: CDR1 SGHRS and CDR2 YFSETQ. V trimming: 4 bases; J trimming: 4 bases; junction bases outside the gene matches: 8. The CDR3 region has the DNA TGCGCCAGCAGCGAGACAGGGCTGGAATACGAGCAGTACTTC. Translating it yields CASSETGLEYEQYF. The whole variable domain, filled in from reference TRBV5-1 and TRBJ2-7, reads KAGVTQTPRYLIKTRGQQVTLSCSPISGHRSVSWYQQTPGQGLQFLFEYFSETQRNKGNFPGRFSGRQFSNSRSEMNVSTLELGDSALYLCASSETGLEYEQYFGPGTRLTVT.

The chain employs TRBV30 and TRBJ2-5; the D gene is possibly TRBD1 (6 bases). CDR3 length equals 15 residues. Looked up from germline, CDR1 is GTSNPN and CDR2 is SVGIG (reference sequence). Trimming left V 3 bases short and J 4 bases short, with 18 bases between. CDR3 region: CAWRQRTGTGETQYF. CDR3 DNA sequence: TGTGCCTGGAGGCAGCGAACAGGGACGGGAGAGACCCAGTACTTC.

This clone has more than one count but fewer than ten. J is TRBJ1-1 and V is TRBV19; D is perhaps TRBD1 (5 bases). Germline assignment: CDR1 LNHDA and CDR2 SQIVND (reference sequence). The CDR3 consists of 15 residues. V gave up 7 bases and J gave up 4 bases, with 19 bases separating them. The CDR3 DNA reads TGTGCCAGTACCTGGGGCACAAGGAGTGGCACTGAAGCTTTCTTT. Amino acids: CASTWGTRSGTEAFF.

The J gene is TRBJ2-1, the V gene TRBV10-3; 9 bases match TRBD1. The length of the CDR3 is 14 residues. V lost 11 bases, J lost 4 bases, and 9 bases stayed unmatched. Germline loops: CDR1 ENHRY, CDR2 SYGVKD. Written as DNA, the CDR3 is TGTGCCGCGAGTACCGGGACAGGGTACAATGAGCAGTTCTTC. The encoded protein is CAASTGTGYNEQFF.

This clone is a singleton in its sample. The chain has TRBV6-5 and TRBJ1-5; possibly TRBD1 for D (5 bases). The germline gives CDR1 MNHEY, CDR2 SVGAGI. CDR3 length equals 14 residues. Trimming pared 6 bases from V and 4 bases from J, leaving 13 bases between. CDR3 sequence: CASRQVAPNQPQHF. Here the CDR3 DNA reads TGTGCCAGCAGACAGGTGGCACCTAATCAGCCCCAGCATTTT.

The chain combines TRBV5-8 with TRBJ2-5, with 7 bases matching TRBD1. The CDR3 length is 14 residues. The V segment lost 0 bases and the J segment 5 bases; nucleotides outside the gene matches: 4. Germline values: CDR1 SGHTS, CDR2 YDEGEE. The CDR3 nucleotides read TGTGCCAGCAGCTTGGGACAGGGACGGGAGACCCAGTACTTC. This translates into CASSLGQGRETQYF.

The chain combines TRBV7-2 with TRBJ2-3; D remains ambiguous. V was pared by 0 bases and J by 11 bases, with 18 bases between. The CDR3 covers 15 residues. Germline CDR1 SGHTA, CDR2 FQGNSA. The chain's CDR3 is CASSLASNYPAGQYF. Here the CDR3 DNA reads TGTGCCAGCAGCTTAGCCTCAAACTACCCGGCTGGGCAGTATTTT.

V usage is TRBV2 and J usage is TRBJ1-2; 8 bases align to TRBD1. V trimming: 4 bases; J trimming: 8 bases; junction bases outside the gene matches: 9. The germline CDR1 and CDR2 sequences are SNHLY and FYNNEI. The CDR3 runs 14 residues. This CDR3 reads CASSVLERQGGYTF. In DNA, the CDR3 is TGTGCCAGCAGTGTGTTGGAGCGACAGGGGGGCTACACCTTC.

The V and J genes are TRBV5-1 and TRBJ2-5; D is perhaps TRBD2 (5 bases). The CDR3 has 14 amino acids. In germline, CDR1 is SGHRS, CDR2 YFSETQ. V was shortened by 7 bases and J by 8 bases, with 21 bases between the two germline ends. The DNA for the CDR3 is TGCGCCAGCCGAGAGCCGGGGTCCCCGGGAACCCAGTACTTC. Translating it yields CASREPGSPGTQYF.

The genes are TRBV4-2 and TRBJ2-5; unclear D gene. Between the trimmed V and J ends, which lost 4 bases and 4 bases, there was a span of 34 bases. This CDR3 has 21 residues. Germline V gene sequence: CDR1 LGHNA, CDR2 YNFKEQ. The CDR3 DNA follows: TGTGCCAGCAGCCCCTTCCGCGGCGCGCGCCCGGAGCGTGTTATTGGAGAGACCCAGTACTTC. This encodes CASSPFRGARPERVIGETQYF.

This clone was seen only a few times. V and J are TRBV29-1 and TRBJ1-1; 7 nucleotides match TRBD1. The CDR3 loop spans 12 amino acids. The V and J ends lost 3 bases and 6 bases, in that order; junction bases with no gene match: 4. Germline CDR1 and CDR2: SQVTM and ANQGSEA. The CDR3 loop reads CSVERQGSEAFF. The CDR3 DNA reads TGCAGCGTTGAGCGACAGGGCTCTGAAGCTTTCTTT. The full variable domain, in which reference TRBV29-1 and TRBJ1-1 provide the parts outside the CDR3, is SAVISQKPSRDICQRGTSLTIQCQVDSQVTMMFWYRQQPGQSLTLIATANQGSEATYESGFVIDKFPISRPNLTFSTLTVSNMSPEDSSIYLCSVERQGSEAFFGQGTRLTVV.